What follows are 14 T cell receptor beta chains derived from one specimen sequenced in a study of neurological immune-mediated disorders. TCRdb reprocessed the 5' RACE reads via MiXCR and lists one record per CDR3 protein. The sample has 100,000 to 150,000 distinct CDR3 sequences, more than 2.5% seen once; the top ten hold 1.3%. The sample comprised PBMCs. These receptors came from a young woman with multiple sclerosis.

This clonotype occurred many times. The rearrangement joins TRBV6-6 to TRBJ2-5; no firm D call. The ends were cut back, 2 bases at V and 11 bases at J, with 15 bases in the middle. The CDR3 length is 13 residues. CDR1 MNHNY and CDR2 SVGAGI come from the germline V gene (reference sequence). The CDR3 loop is CASSYTPDLTQYF. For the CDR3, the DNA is TGTGCCAGCAGTTACACACCGGACCTTACGCAGTACTTC.

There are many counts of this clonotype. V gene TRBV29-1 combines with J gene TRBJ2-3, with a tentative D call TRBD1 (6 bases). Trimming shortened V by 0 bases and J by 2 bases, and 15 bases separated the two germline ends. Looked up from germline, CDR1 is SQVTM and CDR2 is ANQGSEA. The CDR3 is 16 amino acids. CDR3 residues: CSVEEGAGTATDTQYF. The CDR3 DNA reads TGCAGCGTTGAAGAGGGGGCTGGTACGGCCACAGATACGCAGTATTTT.

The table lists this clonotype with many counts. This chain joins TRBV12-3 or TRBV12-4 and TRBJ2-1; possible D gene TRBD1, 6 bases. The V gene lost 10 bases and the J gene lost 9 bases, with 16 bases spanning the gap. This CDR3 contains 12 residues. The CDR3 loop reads CATSQQGTEQFF. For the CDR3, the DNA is TGTGCCACCTCCCAGCAGGGGACTGAGCAGTTCTTC.

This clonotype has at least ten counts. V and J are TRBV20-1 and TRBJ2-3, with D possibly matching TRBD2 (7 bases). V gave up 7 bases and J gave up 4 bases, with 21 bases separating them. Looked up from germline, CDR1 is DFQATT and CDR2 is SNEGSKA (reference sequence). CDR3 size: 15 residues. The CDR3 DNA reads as TGCAGTGTCAGGGATTTAGGGGGGGCGGCAGATACGCAGTATTTT. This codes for CSVRDLGGAADTQYF.

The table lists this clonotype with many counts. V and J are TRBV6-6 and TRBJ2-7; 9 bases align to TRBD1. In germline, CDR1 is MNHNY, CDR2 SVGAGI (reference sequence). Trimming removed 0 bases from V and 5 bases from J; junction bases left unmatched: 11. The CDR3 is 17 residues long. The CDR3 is CASSYSPFGTGFHEQYF. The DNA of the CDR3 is TGTGCCAGCAGTTACTCCCCTTTCGGGACAGGGTTTCACGAGCAGTACTTC.

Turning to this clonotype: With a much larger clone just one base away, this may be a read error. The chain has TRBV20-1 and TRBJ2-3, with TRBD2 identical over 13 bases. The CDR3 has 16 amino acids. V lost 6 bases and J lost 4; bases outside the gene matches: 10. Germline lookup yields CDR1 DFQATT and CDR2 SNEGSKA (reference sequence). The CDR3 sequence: CSALVTSGGDADTQYF. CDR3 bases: TGCAGTGCCCTAGTCACTAGCGGGGGGGACGCAGATACGCAGTATTTT.

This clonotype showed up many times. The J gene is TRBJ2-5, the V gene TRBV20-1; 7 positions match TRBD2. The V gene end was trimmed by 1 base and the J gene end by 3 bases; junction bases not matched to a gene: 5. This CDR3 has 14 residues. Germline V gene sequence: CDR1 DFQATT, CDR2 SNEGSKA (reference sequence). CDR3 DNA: TGCAGTGCTAGAGGAAACCTAGCGGAAGAGACCCAGTACTTC. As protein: CSARGNLAEETQYF.

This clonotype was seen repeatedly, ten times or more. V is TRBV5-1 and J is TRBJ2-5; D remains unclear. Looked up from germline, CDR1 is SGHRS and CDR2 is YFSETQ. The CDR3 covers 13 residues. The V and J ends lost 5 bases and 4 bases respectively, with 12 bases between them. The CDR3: CASSLTRRETQYF. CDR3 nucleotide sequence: TGCGCCAGCAGTCTGACCAGGAGAGAGACCCAGTACTTC.

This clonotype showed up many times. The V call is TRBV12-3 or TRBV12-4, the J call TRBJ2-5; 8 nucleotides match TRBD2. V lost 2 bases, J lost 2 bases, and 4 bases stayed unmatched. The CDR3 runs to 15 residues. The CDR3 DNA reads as TGTGCCAGCAGTTTATCGGGGGGGCAGCAAGAGACCCAGTACTTC. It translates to CASSLSGGQQETQYF.

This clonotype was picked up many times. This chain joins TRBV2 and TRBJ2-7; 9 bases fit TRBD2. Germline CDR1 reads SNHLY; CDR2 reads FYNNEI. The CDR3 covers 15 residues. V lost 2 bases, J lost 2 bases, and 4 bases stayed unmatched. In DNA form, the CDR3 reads TGTGCCAGCAGTGAACGGCTAGCGGGAACCTACGAGCAGTACTTC. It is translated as CASSERLAGTYEQYF.

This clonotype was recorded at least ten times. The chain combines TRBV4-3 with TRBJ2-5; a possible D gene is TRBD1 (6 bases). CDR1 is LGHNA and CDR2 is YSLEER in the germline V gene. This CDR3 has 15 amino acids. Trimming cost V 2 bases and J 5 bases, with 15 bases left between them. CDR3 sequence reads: CASSQIQGAGETQYF. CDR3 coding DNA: TGCGCCAGCAGCCAAATACAGGGAGCCGGGGAGACCCAGTACTTC.

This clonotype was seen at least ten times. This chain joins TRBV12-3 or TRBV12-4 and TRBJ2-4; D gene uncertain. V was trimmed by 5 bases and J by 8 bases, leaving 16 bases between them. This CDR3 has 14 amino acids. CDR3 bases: TGTGCCAGCAGTCAGCGAGGCGAGCAAGACATTCAGTACTTC. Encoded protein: CASSQRGEQDIQYF.

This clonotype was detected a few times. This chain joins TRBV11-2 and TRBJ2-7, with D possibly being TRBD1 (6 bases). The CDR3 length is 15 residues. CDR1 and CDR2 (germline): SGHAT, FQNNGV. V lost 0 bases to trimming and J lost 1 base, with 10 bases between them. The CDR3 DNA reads TGTGCCAGCAGCTTAGAACAGGGACCTTCCTACGAGCAGTACTTC. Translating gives CASSLEQGPSYEQYF.

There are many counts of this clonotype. CDR3 amino acids: CASTTPGGTSYTF. In DNA form, the CDR3 reads TGTGCCAGCACCACTCCGGGGGGCACGAGCTACACCTTC. The chain uses TRBV5-6 and TRBJ1-2; D may be TRBD1 (6 bases). The CDR3 spans 13 residues. The V end was cut by 6 bases, the J end by 9 bases, with 18 bases between. Germline V gene data show CDR1 as SGHDT and CDR2 as YYEEEE.